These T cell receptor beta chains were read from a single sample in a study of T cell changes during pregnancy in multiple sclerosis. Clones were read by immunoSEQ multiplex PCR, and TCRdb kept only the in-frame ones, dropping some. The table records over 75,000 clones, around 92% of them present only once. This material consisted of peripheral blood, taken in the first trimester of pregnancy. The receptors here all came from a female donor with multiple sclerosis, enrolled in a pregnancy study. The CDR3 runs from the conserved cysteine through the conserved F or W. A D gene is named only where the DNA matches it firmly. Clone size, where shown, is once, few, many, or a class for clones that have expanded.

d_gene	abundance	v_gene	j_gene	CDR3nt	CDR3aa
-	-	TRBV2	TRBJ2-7	TGTGCCACCGTGACAGGCACAACCTACGAGCAGTACTTC	CATVTGTTYEQYF
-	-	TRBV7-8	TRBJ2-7	TGTGCCAGCAGCTCCTCTGGGCCCTACGAGCAGTACTTC	CASSSSGPYEQYF
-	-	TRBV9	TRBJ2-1	TGTGCCAGCAGCGCCCGCTACAATGAGCAGTTCTTC	CASSARYNEQFF
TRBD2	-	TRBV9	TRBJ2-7	TGTGCCAGCAGCGTCGAGACTAGCGGGATCTACGAGCAGTACTTC	CASSVETSGIYEQYF
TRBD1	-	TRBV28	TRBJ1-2	TGTGCCAGCAGTTTATACACCGGGACAGGGGTGAACTATGGCTACACCTTC	CASSLYTGTGVNYGYTF
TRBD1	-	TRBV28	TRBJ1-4	TGTGCCAGCAGTCTGGACAGGGGGGAGGAAAAACTGTTTTTT	CASSLDRGEEKLFF
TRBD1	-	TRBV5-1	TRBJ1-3	TGCGCCAGCAGCTCGCGGACAGGGATCGGCTCTGGAAACACCATATATTTT	CASSSRTGIGSGNTIYF
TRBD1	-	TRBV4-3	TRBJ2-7	TGCGCCAGCAGCCAAGGGTCGACAGGGAGCTACGAGCAGTACTTC	CASSQGSTGSYEQYF
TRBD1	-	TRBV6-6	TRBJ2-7	TGTGCCAGCAGTTACTCCAGGGGGCTATACGAGCAGTACTTC	CASSYSRGLYEQYF
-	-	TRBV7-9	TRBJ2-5	TGTGCCAGCAGACCCTCCCGGCTAGGAGATCTGGAGACCCAGTACTTC	CASRPSRLGDLETQYF
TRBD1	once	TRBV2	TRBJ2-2	TGTGCCAGCAGTGGGACAGGGGCGACCCCGAACACCGGGGAGCTGTTTTTT	CASSGTGATPNTGELFF
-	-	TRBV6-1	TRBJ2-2	TGTGCCACGCTTTCCCCGGGTTCCACCGGGGAGCTGTTTTTT	CATLSPGSTGELFF
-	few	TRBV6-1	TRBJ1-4	TGTGCCAGCTTGGGTCAGCGGGGGGAAAAACTGTTTTTT	CASLGQRGEKLFF
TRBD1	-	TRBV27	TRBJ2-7	TGTGCCAGCAGGCCAGCCACAGGGGTGGGCGAGCAGTACTTC	CASRPATGVGEQYF
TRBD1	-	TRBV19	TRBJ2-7	TGTGCCAGTGCTGAGACAGGGGCGAGCTCCTACGAGCAGTACTTC	CASAETGASSYEQYF
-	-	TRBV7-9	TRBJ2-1	TGTGCCAGCAGACCTGGGACTGACTCCTACAATGAGCAGTTCTTC	CASRPGTDSYNEQFF
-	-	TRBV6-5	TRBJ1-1	TGTGCCAGCAGTTACTCGGGACACGGACTTTTTGAAGCTTTCTTT	CASSYSGHGLFEAFF
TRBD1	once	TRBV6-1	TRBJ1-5	TGTGCCAGCCGTCCCGGGACAGTTGCCAATCAGCCCCAGCATTTT	CASRPGTVANQPQHF
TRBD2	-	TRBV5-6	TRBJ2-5	TGTGCCAGCACCGCGACTAGCGGGAGTGGGGGCGTCGGGACCCAGTACTTC	CASTATSGSGGVGTQYF
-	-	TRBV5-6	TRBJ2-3	TGTGCCAGCAGGACATCGATGAGCACAGATACGCAGTATTTT	CASRTSMSTDTQYF
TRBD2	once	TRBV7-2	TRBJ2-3	TGTGCCAGCAGCTTAGTCGGCGGGAGAAGCACAGATACGCAGTATTTT	CASSLVGGRSTDTQYF
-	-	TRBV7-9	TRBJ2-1	TGTGCCAGCAGTTACCCTCCCGGGAGTCCCTACAATGAGCAGTTCTTC	CASSYPPGSPYNEQFF
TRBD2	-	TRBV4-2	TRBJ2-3	TGTGCCAGCAGCCAAGAGAGTAGCGGGGAGTGGGCGGATACGCAGTATTTT	CASSQESSGEWADTQYF
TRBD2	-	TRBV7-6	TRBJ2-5	TGTGCCAGCAGCTCGGCCGCGAGGACTAGCGGGAGTACAGAGACCCAGTACTTC	CASSSAARTSGSTETQYF
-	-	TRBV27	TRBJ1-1	TGTGCCAGCAGTTTCTGGGGGCGTGAAGCTTTCTTT	CASSFWGREAFF
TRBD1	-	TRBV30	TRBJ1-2	TGTGCCTGGAGTATGGGACAGGGGCCCTTTGGCTACACCTTC	CAWSMGQGPFGYTF
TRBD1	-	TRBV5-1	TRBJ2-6	TGCGCCAGCAGCTCCCGGGACAGCCCTCTCCGGGCCAACGTCCTGACTTTC	CASSSRDSPLRANVLTF
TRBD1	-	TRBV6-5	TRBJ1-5	TGTGCCAGCAGCCCTAGACAGGGTTATCAGCCCCAGCATTTT	CASSPRQGYQPQHF
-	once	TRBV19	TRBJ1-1	TGTGCCAGTAGTATTGGAGGGCCCCTAAACACTGAAGCTTTCTTT	CASSIGGPLNTEAFF
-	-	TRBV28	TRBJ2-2	TGTGCCAGCAGTTTATCTCGGGGGAACACCGGGGAGCTGTTTTTT	CASSLSRGNTGELFF
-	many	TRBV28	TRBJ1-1	TGTGCCAGCACCCCAGGGCCACTGAACACTGAAGCTTTCTTT	CASTPGPLNTEAFF
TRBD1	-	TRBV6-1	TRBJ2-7	TGTGCCACCGGACAGGGCGGAGGCGAGCAGTACTTC	CATGQGGGEQYF
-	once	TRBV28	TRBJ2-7	TGTGCCACTACGGAGGCTATCACGGGCTCCGAGCAGTACTTC	CATTEAITGSEQYF